Listed below are T cell receptor beta chains from one sample, sequenced in a study of blood T cell repertoires in COVID-19. Clones were read by immunoSEQ multiplex PCR, and TCRdb kept only the in-frame ones, dropping some. The data hold 100,000 to 150,000 clones, with approximately 86% observed a single time. The sample taken for sequencing was peripheral blood. These receptor sequences come from a woman between 70 and 85 years old with COVID-19, enrolled during active disease. The CDR3 runs from the conserved cysteine through the conserved F or W. Each record gives: V gene, J gene, clone size, D gene, CDR3 DNA, CDR3 protein. D genes are given only for firm matches. Clone size is given for some rows only: seen once, a few or many times, or a class if the clone is expanded.

V gene: TRBV27; J gene: TRBJ1-1; clone size: once; D gene: NA; CDR3 DNA: TGTGCCAGCAGTTTATTTCTTTCCACTGAAGCTTTCTTT; CDR3 protein: CASSLFLSTEAFF
V gene: TRBV2; J gene: TRBJ1-2; clone size: NA; D gene: TRBD1; CDR3 DNA: TGTGCCAGCAGTGAAACGGGACAGGGTACCTATGGCTACACCTTC; CDR3 protein: CASSETGQGTYGYTF
V gene: TRBV7-9; J gene: TRBJ1-1; clone size: once; D gene: TRBD1; CDR3 DNA: TGTGCCAGCAGCCCAGGGGGAGACACTGAAGCTTTCTTT; CDR3 protein: CASSPGGDTEAFF
V gene: TRBV18; J gene: TRBJ1-6; clone size: NA; D gene: TRBD1; CDR3 DNA: TGTGCCAGCTCACCGAGGACAGGCCCTGGGGATTCACCCCTCCACTTT; CDR3 protein: CASSPRTGPGDSPLHF
V gene: TRBV2; J gene: TRBJ2-1; clone size: NA; D gene: TRBD2; CDR3 DNA: TGTGCCAGCAGGACTAGCGGGGTTTTTGAGCAGTTCTTC; CDR3 protein: CASRTSGVFEQFF
V gene: TRBV1; J gene: TRBJ2-3; clone size: NA; D gene: NA; CDR3 DNA: TGCACCAGCAGCCAAGGTAACCCAGCGAGAAACACAGATACGCAGTATTTT; CDR3 protein: CTSSQGNPARNTDTQYF
V gene: TRBV5-4; J gene: TRBJ2-5; clone size: NA; D gene: NA; CDR3 DNA: TGTGCCAGCAGCTTGCCAGGGGGGTCTGGGGAGACCCAGTACTTC; CDR3 protein: CASSLPGGSGETQYF
V gene: TRBV4-1; J gene: TRBJ1-2; clone size: NA; D gene: NA; CDR3 DNA: TGCGCCAGCAGCCAGCCGCCAGGGCCGGGTGGCTACACCTTC; CDR3 protein: CASSQPPGPGGYTF
V gene: TRBV30; J gene: TRBJ1-1; clone size: NA; D gene: NA; CDR3 DNA: TGTGCCTGGAGTTTCCGGGCGGGCACTGAAGCTTTCTTT; CDR3 protein: CAWSFRAGTEAFF
V gene: TRBV7-2; J gene: TRBJ2-7; clone size: few; D gene: TRBD1; CDR3 DNA: TGTGCCAGCAGCCCCCGACAGGGATCCTACGAGCAGTACTTC; CDR3 protein: CASSPRQGSYEQYF
V gene: TRBV19; J gene: TRBJ1-5; clone size: few; D gene: NA; CDR3 DNA: TGTGCCAGTAGGACTGAACAGGGCTGGCAGCCCCAGCATTTT; CDR3 protein: CASRTEQGWQPQHF
V gene: TRBV2; J gene: TRBJ2-1; clone size: NA; D gene: TRBD1; CDR3 DNA: TGTGCCAGCAGCCCCTCCCCGGGACAGGGGGCAGGTGAGCAGTTCTTC; CDR3 protein: CASSPSPGQGAGEQFF
V gene: TRBV10-2; J gene: TRBJ2-5; clone size: NA; D gene: TRBD2; CDR3 DNA: TGCGCCAGCAGTGAGCACCGGGAGGCGACCCAGTACTTC; CDR3 protein: CASSEHREATQYF
V gene: TRBV6-1; J gene: TRBJ2-3; clone size: NA; D gene: NA; CDR3 DNA: TGTGCCAGCAGTGAGGACACGGGACACCCAATATCTCGGTATTTT; CDR3 protein: CASSEDTGHPISRYF
V gene: TRBV18; J gene: TRBJ2-5; clone size: NA; D gene: NA; CDR3 DNA: TGTGCCAGCTCACCACCGTTCGTGTCGGAGACCCAGTACTTC; CDR3 protein: CASSPPFVSETQYF
V gene: TRBV18; J gene: TRBJ1-3; clone size: NA; D gene: NA; CDR3 DNA: TGTGCCAGCTCACCGAATACCCTTCAGGGGTCTGGAAACACCATATATTTT; CDR3 protein: CASSPNTLQGSGNTIYF
V gene: TRBV9; J gene: TRBJ2-7; clone size: once; D gene: NA; CDR3 DNA: TGTGCCAGCAGCGTAGCCCCGGGACACAACTACGAGCAGTACTTC; CDR3 protein: CASSVAPGHNYEQYF
V gene: TRBV3-1/TRBV3-2; J gene: TRBJ2-1; clone size: NA; D gene: NA; CDR3 DNA: TGTGCCAGCAGCCAAGATATAGAGGGTAGCGATGAGCAGTTCTTC; CDR3 protein: CASSQDIEGSDEQFF
V gene: TRBV5-1; J gene: TRBJ1-2; clone size: NA; D gene: NA; CDR3 DNA: TGCGCCAGCAGCCTGGTGAGCGGACAGAACTATGGCTACACCTTC; CDR3 protein: CASSLVSGQNYGYTF
V gene: TRBV18; J gene: TRBJ1-2; clone size: NA; D gene: TRBD1; CDR3 DNA: TGTGCCAGCTCACCACCGTCCGGGACAGGGGGGGACTATGGCTACACCTTC; CDR3 protein: CASSPPSGTGGDYGYTF
V gene: TRBV11-3; J gene: TRBJ2-2; clone size: few; D gene: TRBD2; CDR3 DNA: TGTGCCAGCAGCTCGGGACTAGCGGGGATCACCGGGGAGCTGTTTTTT; CDR3 protein: CASSSGLAGITGELFF
V gene: TRBV19; J gene: TRBJ2-5; clone size: NA; D gene: NA; CDR3 DNA: TGTGCCAGTAGATCCCGGGACATCCAAGAGACCCAGTACTTC; CDR3 protein: CASRSRDIQETQYF
V gene: TRBV21-1; J gene: TRBJ1-6; clone size: NA; D gene: NA; CDR3 DNA: TGTGCCAGCAGCAAAGGCCCGGGGATGAGTTCACCCCTCCACTTT; CDR3 protein: CASSKGPGMSSPLHF
V gene: TRBV19; J gene: TRBJ1-2; clone size: NA; D gene: TRBD1; CDR3 DNA: TGTGCCAGTACCCCCCAGGGGGCTAACTATGGCTACACCTTC; CDR3 protein: CASTPQGANYGYTF
V gene: TRBV4-2; J gene: TRBJ1-2; clone size: once; D gene: NA; CDR3 DNA: TGTGCCAGCAGCCAAGATCCCATGACATTCGGCTATGGCTACACCTTC; CDR3 protein: CASSQDPMTFGYGYTF
V gene: TRBV19; J gene: TRBJ1-5; clone size: NA; D gene: TRBD1; CDR3 DNA: TGTGCCGTCCGGGACAGGGCGGTCGGTTTCGGGCAGCCCCAGCATTTT; CDR3 protein: CAVRDRAVGFGQPQHF
V gene: TRBV7-3; J gene: TRBJ2-1; clone size: NA; D gene: NA; CDR3 DNA: TGTGCCAGCAGCCCCTCTACTAGATTTGAGCAGTTCTTC; CDR3 protein: CASSPSTRFEQFF
V gene: TRBV23-1; J gene: TRBJ2-1; clone size: few; D gene: NA; CDR3 DNA: TGCGCCAGCACCCCTTGCGATGAGCAGTTCTTC; CDR3 protein: CASTPCDEQFF
V gene: TRBV19; J gene: TRBJ2-3; clone size: NA; D gene: TRBD2; CDR3 DNA: TGTGCCAGTAGTCCCAACAGACTAGCGGGGATTAGCACAGATACGCAGTATTTT; CDR3 protein: CASSPNRLAGISTDTQYF
V gene: TRBV6-5; J gene: TRBJ2-7; clone size: NA; D gene: TRBD2; CDR3 DNA: TGTGCCAGCAGTTACTCGAAACGGGGGGGCGCCGAGCAGTACTTC; CDR3 protein: CASSYSKRGGAEQYF
V gene: TRBV5-1; J gene: TRBJ2-1; clone size: NA; D gene: TRBD2; CDR3 DNA: TGCGCCAGCACCAGGACTAGCGGGGGGTTCTACAATGAGCAGTTCTTC; CDR3 protein: CASTRTSGGFYNEQFF